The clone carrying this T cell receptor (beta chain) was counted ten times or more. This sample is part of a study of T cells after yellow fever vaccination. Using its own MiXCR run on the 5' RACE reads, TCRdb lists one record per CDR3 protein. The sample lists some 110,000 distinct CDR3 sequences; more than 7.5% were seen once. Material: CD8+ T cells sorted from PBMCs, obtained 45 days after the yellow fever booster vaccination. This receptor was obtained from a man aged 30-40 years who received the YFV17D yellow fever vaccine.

The CDR3 DNA reads as TGTGCCAGCAGCCCAGGGACTAGCGGGAGTTACGAGCAGTACTTC. Protein: CASSPGTSGSYEQYF. This sequence joins TRBV4-2 and TRBJ2-7, with 14 bases lining up with TRBD2. Germline assignment: CDR1 LGHNA and CDR2 YNFKEQ. J was trimmed by 4 bases and V by 4 bases; bases with no gene match: 3. The CDR3 totals 15 residues.